This TCR beta chain was recorded in a study of shared clonotypes between healthy human individuals. About the research overall: Three plates were used per donor for CD4 naive, three for CD4 memory, two for CD8 naive and one for CD8 memory.

CDR3 length: 15 residues. Germline assignment: CDR1 SSHAT and CDR2 FNYEAQ (reference sequence). It was into CD45RA+ naive and CD45RA-negative memory subsets that the CD4+ cells were split. General observations from the study: The diversity represented, both genetic and in exposure history, was limited by few donors.

This clone was found once. Antigen specificity is unknown. One junction end does not reproduce the germline sequence, and a read error may be involved. The genomic DNA of each subset was split evenly across several immunoSEQ plates. Clones were sequenced by immunoSEQ multiplex PCR, and TCRdb holds only the in-frame ones, with some missing. Of a few million clones in the sample, under 97% are singletons; the top ten hold roughly 0.13%. The receptor comes from a man between 18 and 35 years old in good health. The sample consisted of naive CD4+ T cells sorted from blood. Subset denoted: CD45RA+ positively selected. This chain links TRBV7-7 with TRBJ1-4, with D possibly being TRBD1 (5 bases). The CDR3 reads CASSWSGAVNEKLFF. The CDR3 DNA reads TGTGCTAGCAGCTGGAGCGGGGCTGTTAATGAAAAACTGTTTTTT.